This passage covers 6 T cell receptor beta chains from one sample sequenced in a study of blood T cell repertoires in COVID-19. Libraries were prepared by immunoSEQ multiplex PCR; TCRdb keeps only in-frame clonotypes and omits some of them. The data hold about 140,000 clones, with approximately 82% observed a single time. Sequencing used peripheral blood. Source of these receptors: a human donor in a cohort sampled during active COVID-19.

V and J are TRBV9 and TRBJ1-2; 7 bases align to TRBD1. V lost 2 bases and J lost 7; bases outside the gene matches: 8. Germline V gene lookup returns CDR1 SGDLS and CDR2 YYNGEE. The CDR3 has 14 amino acids. CDR3 loop: CASSVGDSLSGYTF. CDR3 DNA: TGTGCCAGCAGCGTGGGGGACAGTTTAAGTGGCTACACCTTC.

About this clone itself: A junction boundary mismatches the germline segment, possibly from a read error. The V and J genes are TRBV7-7 and TRBJ2-3; 9 nucleotides align to TRBD2. From germline, CDR1 is SSHAT and CDR2 FNYEAQ (reference sequence). The CDR3 sequence is 17 residues long. CDR3 protein: CASSLDAGGPGTDTQYF. As DNA, the CDR3 is TGTGCTAGCAGCTTAGACGCGGGAGGGCCTGGCACAGATACGCAGTATTTT.

V and J are TRBV28 and TRBJ2-1, with 13 bases matching TRBD2. Germline V lookup: CDR1 MDHEN, CDR2 SYDVKM. This CDR3 region has 17 residues. Trimming at V came to 1 base and at J to 10 bases, leaving 10 bases not matched to a gene. CDR3 protein: CASSLYSGLAGDWEQFF. CDR3 sequence (DNA): TGTGCCAGCAGTTTATATTCAGGACTAGCGGGAGATTGGGAGCAGTTCTTC.

The J gene is TRBJ2-7, the V gene TRBV5-5; 12 bases map to TRBD1. V lost 4 bases, J lost 3 bases, and 5 bases stayed unmatched. Germline CDR1 is SGHKS and CDR2 is YYEKEE (reference sequence). The length of the CDR3 is 15 residues. DNA of the CDR3: TGTGCCAGCAGCCCCGGGACAGGGGGCCGCTACGAGCAGTACTTC. Its translation: CASSPGTGGRYEQYF.

V gene TRBV6-6 combines with J gene TRBJ2-7; D remains unclear. The CDR3 extends over 12 amino acids. V was cut by 6 bases and J by 3 bases, with 9 bases left in between. Germline lookup yields CDR1 MNHNY and CDR2 SVGAGI (reference sequence). CDR3 sequence reads: CASSPPVYEQYF. For the CDR3, the DNA is TGTGCCAGCAGCCCCCCAGTCTACGAGCAGTACTTC.

The chain employs TRBV12-3 or TRBV12-4 and TRBJ2-3, with a weak D call TRBD1 (6 bases). The V end lost 6 bases, the J end lost 3 bases, and 10 bases lay between the germline ends. The CDR3 is 13 residues long. CDR3: CASRGQPTDTQYF. CDR3 bases: TGTGCCAGCAGAGGACAGCCAACAGATACGCAGTATTTT.